The 13 T cell receptor beta chains reported below all come from one sample, sequenced in a study of T-cell reconstitution after alpha-beta-depleted transplantation in children. Unique molecular identifiers featured in how the TCRbeta library was prepared. TCRdb reprocessed the PCR reads with MiXCR, giving one entry per CDR3 protein. The sample records about 240,000 distinct CDR3 sequences, around 12% being singletons. Specimen: PBMCs from the stem cell graft donor, collected from the stem cell graft. Source of these receptors: a human donor who donated a stem cell graft to a child with acute lymphoblastic leukemia.

The V and J genes are TRBV4-3 and TRBJ2-5; D might be TRBD2 (5 bases). The V and J ends lost 3 bases and 4 bases respectively, with 12 bases between them. Germline values: CDR1 LGHNA, CDR2 YSLEER. There are 14 residues in the CDR3. CDR3 in amino acids: CASSQGVRGETQYF. Written as DNA, the CDR3 is TGCGCCAGCAGCCAGGGCGTCCGGGGAGAGACCCAGTACTTC.

This clonotype was recorded a few times. In DNA, the CDR3 is TGCGCCAGCAGCCAAACTCGGAACCCGAACACTGAAGCTTTCTTT. Protein: CASSQTRNPNTEAFF. The rearrangement links TRBV4-1 to TRBJ1-1; no definite D call. The CDR3 has 15 amino acids. The V gene lost 2 bases and the J gene lost 1 base, with 11 bases spanning the gap. Germline V gene data show CDR1 as MGHRA and CDR2 as YSYEKL.

A remark on this clonotype: Possible read error: a much larger clone is one base away. The J gene is TRBJ2-7, the V gene TRBV7-9, with a tentative D call TRBD2 (6 bases). Trimming removed 4 bases from V and 1 base from J, with 14 bases in between. Per germline, CDR1 SEHNR and CDR2 FQNEAQ (reference sequence). This CDR3 comprises 15 residues. Here the CDR3 DNA reads TGTGCCAGCAGCTCTAGCGCGGGCCTTTCCTACGAGCAGTACTTC. Its translation: CASSSSAGLSYEQYF.

This clonotype was found many times. The DNA of the CDR3 is TGCGCCAGCAGCTTGGGGGCAGGGATGAACACTGAAGCTTTCTTT. Amino acids: CASSLGAGMNTEAFF. This sequence joins TRBV5-1 and TRBJ1-1, with D perhaps matching TRBD1 (5 bases). Trimming removed 0 bases from V and 0 bases from J, with 9 bases in between. The CDR3 extends over 15 amino acids. Germline CDR1 reads SGHRS; CDR2 reads YFSETQ.

The chain uses TRBV29-1 and TRBJ2-1; TRBD2 is a possible D gene (5 bases). The CDR3 has 14 residues. Germline assignment: CDR1 SQVTM and CDR2 ANQGSEA. V shed 3 bases and J shed 0 bases, with 9 bases lying between them. DNA of the CDR3: TGCAGCGTTGAGAGGAGGAGCTCCTACAATGAGCAGTTCTTC. Its protein is CSVERRSSYNEQFF.

This clonotype has at least ten counts. The chain carries TRBV6-5 and TRBJ2-3, with 7 bases lining up with TRBD2. The germline gives CDR1 MNHEY, CDR2 SVGAGI. V trimming: 4 bases; J trimming: 2 bases; junction bases outside the gene matches: 9. This CDR3 has 16 residues. This CDR3 reads CASSSSVAGDTDTQYF. As DNA, the CDR3 is TGTGCCAGCAGTTCCTCAGTTGCGGGAGACACAGATACGCAGTATTTT.

Ten or more counts support this clonotype. This rearrangement joins TRBV7-2 to TRBJ2-7, with a possible D match to TRBD1 (6 bases). The germline V gene has CDR1 SGHTA and CDR2 FQGNSA. The CDR3 loop spans 14 amino acids. The ends were cut back, 1 base at V and 2 bases at J, with 9 bases in the middle. CDR3 amino acids: CASSLGDRTYEQYF. The CDR3 DNA reads TGTGCCAGCAGCTTAGGAGACAGGACCTACGAGCAGTACTTC.

Ten or more counts support this clonotype. This chain connects TRBV7-2 to TRBJ1-3; D may be TRBD1 (5 bases). Deletions cut 5 bases from V and 9 bases from J, with 11 bases between. The CDR3 spans 12 residues. Germline CDR1 reads SGHTA; CDR2 reads FQGNSA. CDR3 sequence: CASSLPGGTIYF. The CDR3 coding sequence is TGTGCCAGCAGCCTCCCGGGGGGCACCATATATTTT.

This clonotype was counted ten times or more. The chain combines TRBV20-1 with TRBJ1-1, with a weak D call TRBD1 (6 bases). The CDR3 contains 14 residues. The germline V and J ends were trimmed by 5 bases and 0 bases, with 13 bases remaining between them. From germline, CDR1 is DFQATT and CDR2 SNEGSKA (reference sequence). The CDR3 nucleotides read TGCAGTGCTCCGGAGGGGGAGATGAACACTGAAGCTTTCTTT. As protein: CSAPEGEMNTEAFF.

This clonotype was picked up a small number of times. The chain links TRBV12-3 or TRBV12-4 to TRBJ2-1, with TRBD1 matching over 7 bases. V shed 2 bases and J 10 bases; nucleotides not matched to a gene: 2. The CDR3 sequence is 12 residues long. The CDR3 sequence: CASSLTGEEQFF. The CDR3 DNA reads TGTGCCAGCAGTTTAACAGGGGAGGAGCAGTTCTTC.

This clonotype was counted many times. The CDR3 DNA is TGCGCCAGCAGCTGGGGACAGGGGGGCTACTACGAGCAGTACTTC. This translates into CASSWGQGGYYEQYF. The chain has TRBV5-1 and TRBJ2-7; 11 nucleotides align to TRBD1. The CDR3 runs to 15 residues. The germline V gene has CDR1 SGHRS and CDR2 YFSETQ. V trimming: 3 bases; J trimming: 3 bases; junction bases outside the gene matches: 5. The full variable domain, completed using reference TRBV5-1 and TRBJ2-7, is KAGVTQTPRYLIKTRGQQVTLSCSPISGHRSVSWYQQTPGQGLQFLFEYFSETQRNKGNFPGRFSGRQFSNSRSEMNVSTLELGDSALYLCASSWGQGGYYEQYFGPGTRLTVT.

This clonotype was detected ten times or more. V usage is TRBV5-1 and J usage is TRBJ2-7; 7 bases match TRBD1. V was clipped by 4 bases and J by 5 bases; unmatched bases: 9. Germline CDR1 SGHRS, CDR2 YFSETQ. CDR3 length: 14 residues. This chain's CDR3 is CASSRGTVGDEQYF. In DNA form, the CDR3 reads TGCGCCAGCAGCCGTGGGACAGTAGGGGACGAGCAGTACTTC.

The V and J genes are TRBV30 and TRBJ1-2; the match to TRBD1 covers 7 bases. Germline V gene sequence: CDR1 GTSNPN, CDR2 SVGIG (reference sequence). V dropped 3 bases and J dropped 2; count of bases not matched to a gene: 6. The CDR3 contains 14 residues. This chain's CDR3 is CAWRHRGGNYGYTF. For the CDR3, the DNA is TGTGCCTGGAGGCACAGGGGCGGCAACTATGGCTACACCTTC.